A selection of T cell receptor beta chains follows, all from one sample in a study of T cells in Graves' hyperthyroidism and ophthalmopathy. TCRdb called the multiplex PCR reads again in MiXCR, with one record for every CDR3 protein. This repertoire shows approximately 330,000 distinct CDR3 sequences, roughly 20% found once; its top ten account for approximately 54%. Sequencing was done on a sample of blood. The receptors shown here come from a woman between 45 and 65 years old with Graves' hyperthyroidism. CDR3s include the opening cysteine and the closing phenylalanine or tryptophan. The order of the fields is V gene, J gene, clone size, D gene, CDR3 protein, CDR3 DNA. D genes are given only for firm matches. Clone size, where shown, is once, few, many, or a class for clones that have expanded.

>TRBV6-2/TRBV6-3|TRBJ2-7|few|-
CASTKGRWAAYEQYF
TGTGCCAGCACCAAAGGTCGGTGGGCTGCATACGAGCAGTACTTC
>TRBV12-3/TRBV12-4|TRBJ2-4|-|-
CASSQGFSKNIQYF
TGTGCCAGCAGTCAGGGTTTCTCCAAAAACATTCAGTACTTC
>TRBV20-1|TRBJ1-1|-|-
CSARTGMGTEAFF
TGCAGTGCTAGAACCGGGATGGGCACTGAAGCTTTCTTT
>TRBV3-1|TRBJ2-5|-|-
CASSQVRGDLGQETQYF
TGTGCCAGCAGCCAAGTTAGAGGCGATCTGGGCCAAGAGACCCAGTACTTC
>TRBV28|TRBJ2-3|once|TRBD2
CASSWLAGGGDTQYF
TGTGCCAGCAGTTGGCTAGCGGGAGGAGGAGATACGCAGTATTTT
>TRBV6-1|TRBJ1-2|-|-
CASSEIGGNYGYTF
TGTGCCAGCAGTGAAATAGGGGGGAACTATGGCTACACCTTC
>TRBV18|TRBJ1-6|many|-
CASSPRELAPLHF
TGTGCCAGCTCACCGAGGGAACTGGCACCCCTCCACTTT
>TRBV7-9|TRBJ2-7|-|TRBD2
CASSYSGRDAEQYF
TGTGCCAGCAGCTATAGCGGGAGGGACGCCGAGCAGTACTTC
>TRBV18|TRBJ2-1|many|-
CASSPLAESSYNEQFF
TGTGCCAGCTCACCACTAGCGGAGAGCTCCTACAATGAGCAGTTCTTC
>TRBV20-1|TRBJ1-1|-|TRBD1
CSARTLQGGWATEAFF
TGCAGTGCTAGAACTCTACAGGGGGGCTGGGCCACTGAAGCTTTCTTT
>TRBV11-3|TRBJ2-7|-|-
CASSGRLGTYEQYF
TGTGCCAGCAGCGGCCGACTCGGCACCTACGAGCAGTACTTC
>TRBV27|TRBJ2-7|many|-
CASSPLASTFSYEQYF
TGTGCCAGCAGTCCCCTGGCCTCGACGTTCTCCTACGAGCAGTACTTC
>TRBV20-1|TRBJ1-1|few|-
CSARGLAAGAEAFF
TGCAGTGCTAGGGGACTTGCGGCCGGGGCTGAAGCTTTCTTT
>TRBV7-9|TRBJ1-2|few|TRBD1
CASSLFTGGPHGYTF
TGTGCCAGCAGCTTATTTACAGGGGGACCTCATGGCTACACCTTC
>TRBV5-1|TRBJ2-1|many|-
CASSFDRLENEQFF
TGCGCCAGCAGCTTCGACAGACTTGAAAATGAGCAGTTCTTC
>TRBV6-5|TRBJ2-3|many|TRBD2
CASSYNRAGTDTQYF
TGTGCCAGCAGTTACAACCGAGCGGGGACAGATACGCAGTATTTT
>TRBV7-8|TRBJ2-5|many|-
CASSASVATQYF
TGTGCCAGCAGCGCTAGCGTGGCGACCCAGTACTTC
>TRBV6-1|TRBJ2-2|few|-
CASSEAEPDTGELFF
TGTGCCAGCAGTGAAGCGGAGCCGGACACCGGGGAGCTGTTTTTT
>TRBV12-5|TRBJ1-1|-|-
CASGPQGNTEAFF
TGTGCTAGTGGTCCCCAGGGAAACACTGAAGCTTTCTTT
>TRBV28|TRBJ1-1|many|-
CASRQQTNTEAFF
TGTGCCAGCAGACAACAAACGAACACTGAAGCTTTCTTT
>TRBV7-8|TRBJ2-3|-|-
CASSLAGEVDTQYF
TGTGCCAGCAGCTTAGCGGGAGAGGTAGATACGCAGTATTTT
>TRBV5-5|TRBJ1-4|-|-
CASSLPGALDEKLFF
TGTGCCAGCAGCTTGCCGGGGGCGTTGGATGAAAAACTGTTTTTT
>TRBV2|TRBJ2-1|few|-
CASTPRGGALDEQFF
TGTGCCAGCACCCCGAGGGGGGGGGCGCTCGATGAGCAGTTCTTC
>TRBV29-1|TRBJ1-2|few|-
CSVYRVSYGYTF
TGCAGCGTCTACAGGGTTTCCTATGGCTACACCTTC
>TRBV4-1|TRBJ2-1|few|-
CASSHPRWGYNEQFF
TGCGCCAGCAGCCACCCGAGGTGGGGGTACAATGAGCAGTTCTTC
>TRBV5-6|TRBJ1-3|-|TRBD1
CASSELVSGQGYSTSGNTIYF
TGTGCCAGCAGCGAACTTGTTTCGGGACAGGGGTATAGTACCTCTGGAAACACCATATATTTT
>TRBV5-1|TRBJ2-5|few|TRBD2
CASSKHLGGGETQYF
TGCGCCAGCAGCAAACACCTCGGGGGAGGGGAGACCCAGTACTTC
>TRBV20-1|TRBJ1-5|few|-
CSASRGSNQPQHF
TGCAGTGCTAGCAGGGGAAGCAATCAGCCCCAGCATTTT
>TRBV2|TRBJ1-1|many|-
CASRAVGRNTEAFF
TGTGCCAGCAGGGCGGTGGGGCGGAACACTGAAGCTTTCTTT
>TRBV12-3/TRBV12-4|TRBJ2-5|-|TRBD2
CASSLGGGEFETQYF
TGTGCCAGCAGTTTAGGCGGGGGGGAGTTCGAGACCCAGTACTTC
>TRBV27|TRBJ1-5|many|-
CASSSWAGSGQPQHF
TGTGCCAGCAGTTCGTGGGCAGGGAGCGGTCAGCCCCAGCATTTT
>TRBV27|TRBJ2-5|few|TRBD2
CASRGLAGGGETQYF
TGTGCCAGCAGGGGCCTAGCGGGAGGTGGGGAGACCCAGTACTTC
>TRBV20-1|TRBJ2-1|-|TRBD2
CSASPSGSPFRNEQFF
TGCAGCGCTAGTCCAAGCGGGAGTCCCTTTCGCAATGAGCAGTTCTTC
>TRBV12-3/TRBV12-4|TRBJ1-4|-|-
CASSGGGADEKLFF
TGTGCCAGCAGTGGGGGGGGGGCGGATGAAAAACTGTTTTTT
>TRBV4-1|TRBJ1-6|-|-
CASSRVGPGVNSPLHF
TGCGCCAGCAGCCGAGTGGGACCGGGCGTAAATTCACCCCTCCACTTT
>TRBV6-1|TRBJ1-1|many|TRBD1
CASRQGGKAEAFF
TGTGCCAGCAGGCAGGGGGGGAAGGCTGAAGCTTTCTTT
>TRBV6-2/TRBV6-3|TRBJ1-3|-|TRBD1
CASSYPAPGGQVPKSSGNTIYF
TGTGCCAGCAGTTACCCCGCCCCAGGGGGACAGGTACCCAAGAGCTCTGGAAACACCATATATTTT
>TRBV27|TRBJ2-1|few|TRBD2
CASSPGLAGVRGNEQFF
TGTGCCAGCAGTCCTGGACTAGCGGGAGTGAGGGGTAATGAGCAGTTCTTC
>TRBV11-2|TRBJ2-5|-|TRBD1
CASSQYRQGRETQYF
TGTGCCAGCAGCCAATACCGACAGGGACGGGAGACCCAGTACTTC
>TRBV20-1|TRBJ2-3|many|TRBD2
CSASVLAGVGDTQYF
TGCAGTGCAAGCGTACTAGCGGGAGTAGGAGATACGCAGTATTTT
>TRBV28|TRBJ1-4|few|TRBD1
CASSYSKGRQGNEKLFF
TGTGCCAGCAGCTACTCCAAGGGGAGACAGGGGAATGAAAAACTGTTTTTT
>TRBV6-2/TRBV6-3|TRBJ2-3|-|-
CASGFENLPAGRYSDTQYF
TGTGCCAGCGGATTTGAGAATCTCCCGGCGGGGCGTTATTCCGATACGCAGTATTTT
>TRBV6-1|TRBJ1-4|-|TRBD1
CASSFRQGREKLFF
TGTGCCAGCAGTTTCAGACAGGGGAGAGAAAAACTGTTTTTT
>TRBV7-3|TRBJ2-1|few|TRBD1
CASSSTGGNYNEQFF
TGTGCCAGCAGCTCCACAGGGGGGAATTACAATGAGCAGTTCTTC
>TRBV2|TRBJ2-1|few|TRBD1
CASSPPGQGAGEQFF
TGTGCCAGCAGTCCCCCGGGACAGGGGGCAGGCGAGCAGTTCTTC
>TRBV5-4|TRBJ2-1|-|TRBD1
CASSRGQGMFNEQFF
TGTGCCAGCAGCCGGGGACAGGGGATGTTTAATGAGCAGTTCTTC
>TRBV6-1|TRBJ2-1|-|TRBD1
CASNPGGSYNEQFF
TGTGCCAGCAATCCAGGGGGTTCCTACAATGAGCAGTTCTTC